This T cell receptor beta chain was identified in a study of T-cell memory formation after mild COVID-19. Study findings and constraints: Second-wave clones with a day 37 peak had unconfirmed SARS-CoV-2 specificity. Clones that contracted clustered mainly in CM and EM if CD4+ and in EMRA if CD8+. Several responding clones turned up in pre-infection memory, indicating that cross-reactive memory may have taken part.

TCR alpha and TCR beta cDNA libraries carrying sample barcodes and UMIs came from 5'RACE with constant-segment primers. MiXCR, run by TCRdb on the 5' RACE reads, gives a single entry per CDR3 protein. Here the sample spans about 180,000 distinct CDR3 sequences, approximately 16% being singletons. A word on this clonotype: Its target is unknown.

Sequencing was carried out using PBMCs or a T cell subset sorted from them (not recorded which). The sequence came from an adult woman who had mild COVID-19 (a few samples of this study predate the infection). Cell type and time point are not known.

CDR3 loop: CASSPPPRSYPTNTGELFF. In DNA, the CDR3 is TGTGCCAGCAGTCCTCCTCCTCGCAGCTACCCTACGAACACCGGGGAGCTGTTTTTT. This sequence joins TRBV6-2 or TRBV6-3 and TRBJ2-2; no clear D gene. CDR1 is MNHEY and CDR2 is SVGEGT in the germline V gene. The CDR3 consists of 19 residues. Trimming removed 5 bases from V and 0 bases from J, with 22 bases in between.